The following is a T cell receptor (beta chain) sequence with its context. Here immunoSEQ multiplex PCR was the method, and the copy in TCRdb shows in-frame clones only, minus some. The table lists more than 400,000 clones, 90% to 96% of them singletons. This sample stems from a study of shared clonotypes between healthy human individuals. The CDR3 has 16 amino acids. Germline V gene sequence: CDR1 SGHRS, CDR2 YFSETQ. Deletions cut 4 bases from V and 3 bases from J, with 17 bases between. This clonotype originated in a woman younger than 45 in good health. The chain recombines TRBV5-1 with TRBJ2-1; maybe TRBD1 (7 bases). Sequencing was performed on naive CD4+ T cells sorted from blood. Subset described: CD45RA+ positively selected. The CDR3 DNA is TGCGCCAGCAGCCACGCCCGCGGGACAGACTACAATGAGCAGTTCTTC. It codes for CASSHARGTDYNEQFF.